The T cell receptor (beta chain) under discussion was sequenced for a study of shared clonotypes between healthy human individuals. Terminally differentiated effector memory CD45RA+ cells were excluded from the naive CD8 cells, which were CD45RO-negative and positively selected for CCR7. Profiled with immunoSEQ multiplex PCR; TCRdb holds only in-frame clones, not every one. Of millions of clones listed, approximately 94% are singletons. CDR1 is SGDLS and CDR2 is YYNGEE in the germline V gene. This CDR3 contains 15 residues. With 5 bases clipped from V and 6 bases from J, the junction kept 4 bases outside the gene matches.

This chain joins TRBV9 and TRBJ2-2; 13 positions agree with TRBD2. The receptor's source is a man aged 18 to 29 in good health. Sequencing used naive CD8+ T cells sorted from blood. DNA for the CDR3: TGTGCCAGCAGTACTAGCGGGAGGGCAGCCGGGGAGCTGTTTTTT. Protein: CASSTSGRAAGELFF.